The 27 T cell receptor beta chains presented below share a single source sample, sequenced in a study of T cell repertoires in cytomegalovirus infection (dated by TCRdb to the late 2010s). These reads were obtained on an Illumina HiSeq 1500. TCRdb reanalyzed the raw reads on its own, using fastp at Q25 for trimming and MiXCR for clone calling, and kept in-frame beta chains. Rows are unified per CDR3 protein, each entry keeping the most common DNA and genes. This sample comprises about 210,000 distinct CDR3 sequences, approximately 7% of them detected only once. Around 6.5% of the sample belongs to the ten largest clones. Sequences were obtained from PBMCs. The origin of the receptors is a human donor in good health (CMV status not recorded). Some clones in this sample may be carry-over from other donors' samples.

The sample holds many counts of this clonotype. The V call is TRBV7-9, the J call TRBJ2-3; 12 nucleotides match TRBD2. This CDR3 has 19 residues. After removal of 1 base from V and 2 bases from J, the junction contained 10 bases not matched to a gene. Germline V lookup: CDR1 SEHNR, CDR2 FQNEAQ (reference sequence). Here the CDR3 DNA reads TGTGCCAGCAGCTTAGTCCTCCCGACTAGCGGGGGATCCACAGATACGCAGTATTTT. Protein sequence: CASSLVLPTSGGSTDTQYF.

This clonotype was seen a few times. The chain couples TRBV29-1 to TRBJ2-2, with D perhaps TRBD2 (5 bases). The CDR3 sequence is 13 residues long. V dropped 5 bases and J dropped 7 bases, with 14 bases sitting between them. Germline values: CDR1 SQVTM, CDR2 ANQGSEA. CDR3 sequence: CSVMGPRDGELFF. CDR3 sequence (DNA): TGCAGCGTTATGGGCCCGAGGGACGGGGAGCTGTTTTTT.

This clonotype was recorded many times. The chain links TRBV12-3 or TRBV12-4 to TRBJ1-2, with unresolved D. V lost 4 bases and J 7 bases, leaving 10 bases between the germline ends. The CDR3 length is 12 residues. CDR3 residues: CASSSGGVGYTF. Written as DNA, the CDR3 is TGTGCCAGCAGTTCCGGCGGGGTTGGCTACACCTTC.

This clonotype was recorded at least ten times. The chain links TRBV7-2 to TRBJ2-4; either TRBD1 or TRBD2 may supply D (5 bases each). This CDR3 is 16 amino acids long. V was pared by 1 base and J by 6 bases, with 16 bases between. Per the germline V gene, CDR1 is SGHTA and CDR2 is FQGNSA. CDR3 residues: CASSLELGPITNIQYF. As DNA, the CDR3 is TGTGCCAGCAGCTTAGAATTGGGACCGATTACAAACATTCAGTACTTC.

This clonotype was detected ten times or more. The chain combines TRBV6-2 or TRBV6-3 with TRBJ1-1, with TRBD1 identical over 9 bases. The CDR3 totals 16 residues. V was pared by 5 bases and J by 1 base, with 8 bases of the junction left unmatched. The germline V gene has CDR1 MNHEY and CDR2 SVGEGT. CDR3 coding DNA: TGTGCCAGCAGTCGCCCCGGGACAGGGAGGAACACTGAAGCTTTCTTT. Its translation is CASSRPGTGRNTEAFF.

The sample holds a few counts of this clonotype. The chain uses TRBV6-6 and TRBJ1-6, with D tentatively TRBD1 (6 bases). V lost 8 bases and J lost 4, with 15 bases in between. The CDR3 runs 15 residues. Germline loops: CDR1 MNHNY, CDR2 SVGAGI (reference sequence). The CDR3 loop reads CASHTGSGYNSPLHF. DNA for the CDR3: TGTGCCAGCCACACAGGGTCAGGGTATAATTCACCCCTCCACTTT.

This clonotype has at least ten counts. The chain is built from TRBV7-2 and TRBJ2-7, with D perhaps TRBD1 (6 bases). The CDR3 length is 17 residues. V was cut by 0 bases and J by 6 bases, with 21 bases left in between. Germline V CDR1 and CDR2: SGHTA, FQGNSA. CDR3 coding DNA: TGTGCCAGCAGCTTAGCAATGATGAGGCAGGGGTCCGGCGAGCAGTACTTC. Protein sequence: CASSLAMMRQGSGEQYF.

This clonotype was seen many times. The gene calls are TRBV28 and TRBJ1-2; D remains unclear. Looked up from germline, CDR1 is MDHEN and CDR2 is SYDVKM. V was shortened by 4 bases and J by 1 base, with 19 bases between the two germline ends. The CDR3 is 17 residues long. The chain's CDR3 is CASSSTGGPTFNYGYTF. Here the CDR3 DNA reads TGTGCCAGCAGTTCCACCGGAGGGCCTACATTTAACTATGGCTACACCTTC.

Many counts were recorded for this clonotype. The chain recombines TRBV5-5 with TRBJ2-3; D unresolved. Germline-derived CDR1 and CDR2 are SGHKS and YYEKEE (reference sequence). The CDR3 loop spans 17 amino acids. Trimming took 4 bases from V and 2 from J, leaving 20 bases between them. CDR3 loop: CASSLRVSRIVTDTQYF. DNA for the CDR3: TGTGCCAGCAGCCTGCGTGTTAGTAGGATAGTCACAGATACGCAGTATTTT.

This clonotype was counted a few times. This chain joins TRBV19 and TRBJ2-1; 8 bases match TRBD1. CDR1 and CDR2 from the germline V gene are LNHDA and SQIVND (reference sequence). CDR3 length: 16 amino acids. J was trimmed by 2 bases and V by 6 bases; bases with no gene match: 9. Here the CDR3 reads CASSLTGADTYNEQFF. The CDR3 DNA sequence: TGTGCCAGTAGCCTGACAGGGGCAGACACCTACAATGAGCAGTTCTTC.

There are many counts of this clonotype. The chain couples TRBV28 to TRBJ1-2; a possible D gene is TRBD1 (6 bases). Germline-derived CDR1 and CDR2 are MDHEN and SYDVKM. The CDR3 runs to 17 residues. The V gene lost 2 bases and the J gene lost 4 bases, with 20 bases spanning the gap. In DNA, the CDR3 is TGTGCCAGCAGTTTAACCGACTTGACAGGCTTGGGCTATGGCTACACCTTC. Residues: CASSLTDLTGLGYGYTF.

The chain joins TRBV2 to TRBJ2-6; D is uncertain. Germline V gene sequence: CDR1 SNHLY, CDR2 FYNNEI. There are 17 residues in the CDR3. V was cut by 6 bases and J by 1 base, with 16 bases left in between. CDR3 region: CASRGAESISGANVLTF. The CDR3 DNA reads as TGTGCCAGCAGGGGCGCAGAAAGCATATCTGGGGCCAACGTCCTGACTTTC.

This clonotype has a count of ten or more. This chain uses TRBV25-1 with TRBJ2-7; D unresolved. Trimming pared 5 bases from V and 4 bases from J, leaving 9 bases between. The germline V gene encodes CDR1 MGHDK and CDR2 SYGVNS. CDR3 length: 12 residues. For the CDR3, the DNA is TGTGCCAGCAGTTCTGGAAGATACGAGCAGTACTTC. Protein sequence: CASSSGRYEQYF.

Turning to this clonotype: A single base separates this from a much larger clone, so it may be a read error. This chain connects TRBV20-1 to TRBJ1-6, with a weak D call TRBD1 (5 bases). V gave up 6 bases and J gave up 0 bases, with 21 bases separating them. This CDR3 contains 18 residues. The germline gives CDR1 DFQATT, CDR2 SNEGSKA (reference sequence). The CDR3 here is CSAAEGFWVGSYNSPLHF. As DNA, the CDR3 is TGCAGTGCCGCGGAGGGGTTTTGGGTGGGCTCCTATAATTCACCCCTCCACTTT.

The table lists this clonotype with a few counts. The chain recombines TRBV29-1 with TRBJ1-1; a possible D gene is TRBD1 (5 bases). Germline V gives CDR1 SQVTM, CDR2 ANQGSEA. V lost 6 bases and J 8 bases, leaving 10 bases between the germline ends. CDR3 size: 10 residues. The DNA for the CDR3 is TGCAGCGTCCTCCGACAGGAAGCTTTCTTT. Its protein is CSVLRQEAFF.

Only a few counts were recorded for this clonotype. This chain connects TRBV5-1 to TRBJ1-2; the D is unclear. The CDR3 covers 18 residues. CDR1 and CDR2 from the germline V gene are SGHRS and YFSETQ. The V gene lost 0 bases and the J gene lost 7 bases, with 25 bases spanning the gap. As DNA, the CDR3 is TGCGCCAGCAGCTTGGCCGCCGGGTCCACCGGGCCCTCTTCTGGCTACACCTTC. Its protein is CASSLAAGSTGPSSGYTF.

This clonotype showed up many times. The rearrangement links TRBV5-6 to TRBJ1-5; 8 bases map to TRBD1. The CDR3 is made up of 15 amino acids. Germline CDR1 SGHDT, CDR2 YYEEEE. The J segment lost 4 bases and the V segment lost 4 bases, leaving 7 bases of the junction unmatched. In DNA, the CDR3 is TGTGCCAGCAGCGTCGGACAGGGAGTGAATCAGCCCCAGCATTTT. Its translation: CASSVGQGVNQPQHF.

The rearrangement links TRBV19 to TRBJ1-1; D gene ambiguous. The germline CDR1 and CDR2 sequences are LNHDA and SQIVND (reference sequence). This CDR3 region has 15 residues. Trimming took off 1 base at V and 6 bases at J, with 15 bases between the two ends. CDR3 sequence (DNA): TGTGCCAGTAGTATAGCCGCCACCCCGGGGTCTGAAGCTTTCTTT. The encoded protein is CASSIAATPGSEAFF.

With respect to this clonotype: A much more abundant neighbour one base away suggests this may be a read error. This chain joins TRBV29-1 and TRBJ2-7, with D unresolved. The CDR3 is 11 residues long. V lost 0 bases to trimming and J lost 2 bases, with 2 bases between them. Germline-derived CDR1 and CDR2 are SQVTM and ANQGSEA. In nucleotides, the CDR3 is TGCAGCGTTGAAGATGCCTACGAGCAGTACTTC. Protein product: CSVEDAYEQYF.

This clonotype occurred many times. V gene TRBV19 combines with J gene TRBJ1-2; 7 nucleotides match TRBD1. CDR3 length: 13 residues. Unmatched junction bases numbered 2, after V lost 3 bases and J lost 4 bases. Germline CDR1 and CDR2: LNHDA and SQIVND (reference sequence). The CDR3 DNA reads TGTGCCAGTAGTATCGACAGGGCCTATGGCTACACCTTC. It specifies CASSIDRAYGYTF.

This clonotype was picked up many times. CDR3 DNA sequence: TGTGCCAGCAGCTTAGCGGCAGGGGCCACAGATACGCAGTATTTT. It yields the protein CASSLAAGATDTQYF. The rearrangement uses TRBV7-2 and TRBJ2-3; TRBD1 is a possible D gene (6 bases). The CDR3 runs to 15 residues. Germline V gene sequence: CDR1 SGHTA, CDR2 FQGNSA. Trimming removed 0 bases at V and 2 bases at J, with 9 bases between.

V is TRBV6-6 and J is TRBJ1-2; 8 bases match TRBD1. The CDR3 contains 16 residues. Looked up from germline, CDR1 is MNHNY and CDR2 is SVGAGI (reference sequence). The V and J ends lost 6 bases and 4 bases, in that order; junction bases with no gene match: 13. The CDR3: CASSAQPDRGLYGYTF. The CDR3 DNA reads as TGTGCCAGCAGCGCCCAACCCGACAGGGGACTCTATGGCTACACCTTC.

The table lists this clonotype with many counts. The V call is TRBV7-9, the J call TRBJ1-2, with 9 bases that match TRBD1. Germline V CDR1 and CDR2: SEHNR, FQNEAQ (reference sequence). The CDR3 consists of 18 residues. V shed 4 bases and J 3 bases; nucleotides not matched to a gene: 15. In DNA form, the CDR3 reads TGTGCCAGCAGCTCTCCGGGACAGGGAGGATCGATGGACTATGGCTACACCTTC. It specifies CASSSPGQGGSMDYGYTF. Full variable domain (rest looked up from reference TRBV7-9 and TRBJ1-2): DTGVSQNPRHKITKRGQNVTFRCDPISEHNRLYWYRQTLGQGPEFLTYFQNEAQLEKSRLLSDRFSAERPKGSFSTLEIQRTEQGDSAMYLCASSSPGQGGSMDYGYTFGSGTRLTVV.

This clonotype was seen at least ten times. This chain links TRBV5-6 with TRBJ2-4; no clear D gene. V was clipped by 5 bases and J by 9 bases, with 15 bases between them. There are 13 residues in the CDR3. Germline loops: CDR1 SGHDT, CDR2 YYEEEE. This CDR3 is CASSPDQWSIQYF. In DNA, the CDR3 is TGTGCCAGCAGTCCTGATCAGTGGAGCATTCAGTACTTC.

The chain employs TRBV6-5 and TRBJ2-7, with 9 positions matching TRBD2. The length of the CDR3 is 16 residues. The germline gives CDR1 MNHEY, CDR2 SVGAGI. V lost 2 bases to trimming and J lost 2 bases; unmatched junction nucleotides: 7. This CDR3 is CASSYRSGGQPYEQYF. The CDR3 DNA reads as TGTGCCAGCAGTTACAGGAGCGGGGGGCAACCCTACGAGCAGTACTTC.

This clonotype showed up many times. This chain joins TRBV5-6 and TRBJ2-1; TRBD2 matches at 11 bases. The CDR3 has 16 residues. CDR1 and CDR2 from the germline V gene are SGHDT and YYEEEE. V shed 1 base and J 13 bases; nucleotides not matched to a gene: 13. Here the CDR3 reads CASSLFELAGDIFQFF. CDR3 bases: TGTGCCAGCAGCTTGTTCGAACTAGCGGGGGATATATTCCAGTTCTTC.

There are many counts of this clonotype. The V and J genes are TRBV20-1 and TRBJ2-2, with D tentatively TRBD2 (7 bases). This CDR3 spans 14 amino acids. CDR1 and CDR2 from the germline V gene are DFQATT and SNEGSKA (reference sequence). The V end lost 3 bases, the J end lost 3 bases, and 11 bases lay between the germline ends. The CDR3 is CSASGGLYTGELFF. The CDR3 nucleotides read TGCAGTGCTAGCGGGGGGCTCTACACCGGGGAGCTGTTTTTT.